The 2 T cell receptor beta chains below were found in one sample sequenced in a study of response to subunit inactivated influenza vaccine. TCRdb redid the calling of the RT-PCR reads with MiXCR, one entry per CDR3 protein. The sample includes about 160,000 distinct CDR3 sequences, about a tenth seen only once; the top ten take 9.5% to 15%. This specimen was non-naive T cells sorted from PBMCs, taken 45 days after vaccination. The receptors originated from a man over 45 who received an inactivated influenza vaccine.

The chain couples TRBV29-1 to TRBJ2-3; no definite D call. The CDR3 is made up of 12 amino acids. Trimming cost V 6 bases and J 4 bases, with 11 bases left between them. Looked up from germline, CDR1 is SQVTM and CDR2 is ANQGSEA. The CDR3 loop is CSVRPRADTQYF. The CDR3 DNA reads as TGCAGCGTGAGGCCCCGTGCAGATACGCAGTATTTT.

Comments on this clonotype: This clone may be a read error of a much larger clone one base away. The J gene is TRBJ2-1, the V gene TRBV6-5, with no clear D. The CDR3 consists of 15 residues. Looked up from germline, CDR1 is MNHEY and CDR2 is SVGAGI. The CDR3 spells CGSSYGAPAYNEQFF. CDR3 DNA sequence: TGTGGCAGCAGTTATGGAGCCCCCGCCTACAATGAGCAGTTCTTC.